The clone carrying this T cell receptor (beta chain) was detected many times. The antigen remains undetermined. This sample is part of a study of human T cells and chemical hapten exposure. Study-wide results and caveats: Healthy individuals' immune responses may differ from those of donors, who had alopecia. Versus controls, significantly more large CDR3 similarity clusters arose from expanded TCRs.

The CDR3 has 16 residues. CDR1 is SGHKS and CDR2 is YYEKEE in the germline V gene (reference sequence). With 5 bases removed from V and 3 bases from J, the gap between germline ends came to 20 bases. Time point described: patch test 2, 6 weeks after DPC sensitization. Noted treatment: therapeutic diphenylcyclopropenone sensitization with weekly scalp DPC. Those who donated were patients with alopecia, 18 to 70 years of age, and suitable for DPC. Unique molecular identifiers were attached to individual cDNA molecules during library preparation. MiXCR was run by TCRdb on the RACE reads, yielding one entry per CDR3 protein. The table includes over 70,000 distinct CDR3 sequences, 8.5% to 9% detected once.

The starting material was whole blood, obtained in connection with sensitization to the hapten diphenylcyclopropenone (DPC). The J gene is TRBJ1-1, the V gene TRBV5-5, with D possibly TRBD1 on 6 matching bases. The receptor comes from a woman between 50 and 59 years old with alopecia areata. Some clones in this sample may be carry-over from other donors' samples. For the CDR3, the DNA is TGTGCCAGCAGTGGAAGAGGGGGGGCGCGGGACACTGAAGCTTTCTTT. Residues: CASSGRGGARDTEAFF.